The 8 T cell receptor beta chains reported below all come from one sample, sequenced in a study of TIL therapy for anti-PD-1-resistant metastatic lung cancer. The time point here: pre-treatment sample, taken before nivolumab and TIL therapy. The immunoSEQ assay was v3. Libraries were prepared by immunoSEQ multiplex PCR; TCRdb keeps only in-frame clonotypes and omits some of them. Here the sample spans about 46,000 clones, 80% to 90% being singletons. Here the sequenced sample was blood, taken at baseline. These receptors were obtained from a person between 25 and 79 years old with non-small cell lung cancer.

The genes are TRBV27 and TRBJ2-7; a possible D gene is TRBD1 (6 bases). This CDR3 region has 15 residues. The germline gives CDR1 MNHEY, CDR2 SMNVEV (reference sequence). V was trimmed by 2 bases and J by 2 bases, leaving 13 bases between them. As DNA, the CDR3 is TGTGCCAGCAGTTTAGCTATAACAGGGCCCTACGAGCAGTACTTC. It codes for CASSLAITGPYEQYF.

The genes are TRBV19 and TRBJ2-4; weak D call: TRBD2 (5 bases). The ends were cut back, 1 base at V and 6 bases at J, with 19 bases in the middle. This CDR3 is 17 amino acids long. Germline V CDR1 and CDR2: LNHDA, SQIVND (reference sequence). The DNA of the CDR3 is TGTGCCAGTAGTATAGGAGGCCCCGCCACTAGTTTAAACATTCAGTACTTC. Its translation: CASSIGGPATSLNIQYF.

The rearrangement links TRBV5-6 to TRBJ1-1, with 9 bases aligning to TRBD1. CDR3 size: 13 residues. With V trimmed by 5 bases and J by 10 bases, 9 bases remained unmatched. In germline, CDR1 is SGHDT, CDR2 YYEEEE. The CDR3 DNA reads TGTGCCAGCAGGCCGACAGGGGGTCGGCGAGCTTTCTTT. Encoded protein: CASRPTGGRRAFF.

J is TRBJ2-5 and V is TRBV6-5; TRBD1 matches 9 bases. Germline lookup yields CDR1 MNHEY and CDR2 SVGAGI. V gave up 7 bases and J gave up 7 bases; unmatched junction bases: 7. This CDR3 has 13 amino acids. CDR3 protein: CASTTTGGVTQYF. The CDR3 region has the DNA TGTGCCAGCACCACAACAGGGGGCGTGACCCAGTACTTC.

This chain joins TRBV18 and TRBJ2-3; TRBD2 aligns across 10 bases. This CDR3 comprises 16 residues. The V gene end was trimmed by 3 bases and the J gene end by 3 bases; junction bases not matched to a gene: 6. CDR1 and CDR2 from the germline V gene are KGHSH and LQKENI. The CDR3 nucleotides read TGTGCCAGCTCACCGCCACTAGCGGGACTGACAGATACGCAGTATTTT. Translation gives CASSPPLAGLTDTQYF.

The chain has TRBV11-1 and TRBJ2-1; D call uncertain. Trimming shortened V by 5 bases and J by 7 bases, and 12 bases separated the two germline ends. Per the germline V gene, CDR1 is SGHAT and CDR2 is FQDESV (reference sequence). There are 13 residues in the CDR3. Here the CDR3 reads CASSPRAGNEQFF. CDR3 nucleotides: TGTGCCAGCAGCCCCCGTGCCGGGAATGAGCAGTTCTTC.

The V call is TRBV6-2 or TRBV6-3, the J call TRBJ2-3, with a possible D match to TRBD2 (5 bases). CDR3 size: 14 residues. Germline CDR1 MNHEY, CDR2 SVGEGT. V was cut by 0 bases and J by 6 bases, with 10 bases left in between. The CDR3 DNA reads TGTGCCAGCAGTTACTCCGGGATCGGGGATACGCAGTATTTT. Residues: CASSYSGIGDTQYF.

The chain couples TRBV30 to TRBJ1-2; D possibly corresponds to TRBD1 (5 bases). Trimming cost V 5 bases and J 7 bases, with 20 bases left between them. Germline values: CDR1 GTSNPN, CDR2 SVGIG (reference sequence). The CDR3 loop spans 14 amino acids. The CDR3 is CAWAPWQGPLGYTF. The CDR3 bases are TGTGCCTGGGCCCCTTGGCAGGGCCCCCTTGGCTACACCTTC.